This TCR beta chain was captured by sequencing in a study of T-cell memory formation after mild COVID-19. Study as a whole: Clusters were largely donor specific. Regarding the study as a whole: Second-wave clones reaching peak frequency on day 37 lacked confirmed SARS-CoV-2 specificity. Researchers report contracting CD4+ clones mostly in CM and EM, with CD8+ clones in EMRA.

TCRdb independently ran MiXCR on the 5' RACE reads; one entry per CDR3 protein. The table has 400,000 to 450,000 distinct CDR3 sequences, under 20% seen once. As for this clonotype: Its antigen is currently unknown.

This clonotype was obtained from a man younger than 30 who had mild COVID-19 (a few samples of this study predate the infection). Cell type and time point are not known. The sequenced material came from PBMCs or a T cell subset sorted from them (not recorded which).

The CDR3 nucleotides read TGTGCCAGCAGTTTAGATAGCGGCGAGCAGTACGTC. This gives the protein CASSLDSGEQYV. The chain uses TRBV28 and TRBJ2-7; TRBD2 is a possible D gene (6 bases). Trimming shortened V by 2 bases and J by 6 bases, and 8 bases separated the two germline ends. Germline values: CDR1 MDHEN, CDR2 SYDVKM. This CDR3 region has 12 residues.